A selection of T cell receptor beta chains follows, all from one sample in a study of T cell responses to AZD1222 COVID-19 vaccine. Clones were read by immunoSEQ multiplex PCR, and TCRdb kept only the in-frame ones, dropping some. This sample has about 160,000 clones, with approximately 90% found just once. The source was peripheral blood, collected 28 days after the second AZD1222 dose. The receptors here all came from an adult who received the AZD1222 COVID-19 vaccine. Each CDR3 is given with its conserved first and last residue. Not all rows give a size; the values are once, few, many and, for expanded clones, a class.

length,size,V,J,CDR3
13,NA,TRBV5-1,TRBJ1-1,CASSLDQGTEAFF
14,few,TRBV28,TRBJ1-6,CASSLAPYNSPLHF
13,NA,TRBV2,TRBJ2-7,CASTGEGSYEQYF
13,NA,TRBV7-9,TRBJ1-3,CASRVNSGNTIYF
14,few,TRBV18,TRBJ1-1,CASSEIGGNTEAFF
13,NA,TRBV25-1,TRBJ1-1,CASSVYTNTEAFF
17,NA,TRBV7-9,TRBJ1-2,CASSLERGRDPSEGYTF
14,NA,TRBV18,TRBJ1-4,CASSSRDANEKLFF
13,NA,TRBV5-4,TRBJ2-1,CASSPAWNNEQFF
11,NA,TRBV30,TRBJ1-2,CALGQGGGYTF
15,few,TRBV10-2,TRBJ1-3,CATRRSGDSGNTIYF
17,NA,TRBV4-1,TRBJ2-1,CASSQYLSGNSYNEQFF
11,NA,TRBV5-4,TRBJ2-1,CASSFLNEQFF
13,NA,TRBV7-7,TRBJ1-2,CASSLEQGACYTF
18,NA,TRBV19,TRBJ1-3,CASSTLIAGTISGNTIYF
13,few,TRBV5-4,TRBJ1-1,CASTIVGSTEAFF
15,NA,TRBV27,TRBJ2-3,CASRPLAGGTDTQYF
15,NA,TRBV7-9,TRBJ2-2,CASSLPGGATGELFF
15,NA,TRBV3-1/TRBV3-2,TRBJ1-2,CASSQDAGGGYGYTF
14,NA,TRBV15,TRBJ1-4,CATSGGQGREKLFF
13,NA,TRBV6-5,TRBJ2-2,CASEPGAAGELFF
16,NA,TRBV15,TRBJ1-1,CATSRDLFTGNTEAFF
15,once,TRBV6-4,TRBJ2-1,CASSDRGLAGGEQFF
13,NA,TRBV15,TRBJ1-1,CATSRDGTTEAFF
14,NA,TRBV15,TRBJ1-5,CATSRENSGQPQHF
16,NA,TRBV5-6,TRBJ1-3,CASSLEGGSSGNTIYF
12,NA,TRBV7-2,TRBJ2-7,CASSLWGDEQYF
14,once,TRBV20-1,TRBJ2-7,CSASVDGTAYEQYF
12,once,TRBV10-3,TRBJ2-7,CAISEKGFEQYF
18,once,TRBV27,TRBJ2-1,CASRGTSGRVSSYNEQFF
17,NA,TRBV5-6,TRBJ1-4,CASSQGTAVSTNEKLFF
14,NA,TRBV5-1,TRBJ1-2,CASSSTGTPRPYTF
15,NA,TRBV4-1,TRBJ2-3,CASSQVGTGIDTQYF
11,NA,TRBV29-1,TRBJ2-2,CSVEGTGELFF
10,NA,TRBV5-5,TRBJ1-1,CASIATEAFF
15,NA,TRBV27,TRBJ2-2,CASSLGDRFTGELFF
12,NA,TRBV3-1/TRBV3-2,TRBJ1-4,CASSHRGEKLFF
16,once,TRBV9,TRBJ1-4,CASSVQGASTNEKLFF
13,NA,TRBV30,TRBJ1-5,CAWSGQANQPQHF
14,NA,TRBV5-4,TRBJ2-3,CASSLDGRPDTQYF
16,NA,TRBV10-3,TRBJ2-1,CAISEPTSGRGNEQFF
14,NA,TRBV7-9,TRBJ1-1,CASRTQGIDTEAFF
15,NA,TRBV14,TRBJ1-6,CASSRRDKRSSPLHF
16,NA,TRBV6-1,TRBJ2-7,CASSGTAAGGPYEQYF
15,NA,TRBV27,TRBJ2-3,CASSLTGAPTDTQYF
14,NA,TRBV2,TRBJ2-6,CASSALSGANVLTF
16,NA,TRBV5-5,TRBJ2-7,CASSLGILAGPSEQYF
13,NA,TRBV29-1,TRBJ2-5,CSVVAGIGETQYF
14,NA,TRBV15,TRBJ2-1,CATSDGSSYNEQFF
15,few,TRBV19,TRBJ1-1,CASSTREGGNTEAFF
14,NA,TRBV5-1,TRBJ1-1,CASSSTGSNTEAFF